What follows describes a single T cell receptor beta chain. From germline, CDR1 is SEHNR and CDR2 FQNEAQ (reference sequence). This CDR3 is 14 amino acids long. With 5 bases removed from V and 4 bases from J, the gap between germline ends came to 12 bases. The sample originates from a study of blood T cell repertoires in COVID-19. The table came from immunoSEQ multiplex PCR; TCRdb's copy has only in-frame clones and leaves some out. This table holds 90,000 to 150,000 clones, roughly 89% found once. The receptor comes from a woman aged 45-65 years with acute or convalescent COVID-19. Input material: peripheral blood. This chain uses TRBV7-9 with TRBJ2-1; D is undetermined. This CDR3 is CASSPLDTYNEQFF. The CDR3 DNA reads TGTGCCAGCAGCCCGTTAGACACGTACAATGAGCAGTTCTTC. The whole variable domain, filled in from reference TRBV7-9 and TRBJ2-1, reads DTGVSQNPRHKITKRGQNVTFRCDPISEHNRLYWYRQTLGQGPEFLTYFQNEAQLEKSRLLSDRFSAERPKGSFSTLEIQRTEQGDSAMYLCASSPLDTYNEQFFGPGTRLTVL.